This T cell receptor (beta chain) was sequenced during a study of blood T cell repertoires in COVID-19 (TCRdb year 2020). For the wider study: Samples from collaborators originated in the United States, Italy and Spain and spanned both the acute and convalescent phases of COVID-19. The material from the prospective study consisted of cDNA or gDNA derived from T cells, B-cell-depleted T cells, or PBMCs. Subjects who had been exposed to COVID-19, were actively infected with it, or had recovered from it provided the deeply sampled blood TCRbeta repertoires that made up the dataset. The repertoires were released in a freely available public database intended as a resource for research on the immune response to SARS-CoV-2. Samples were obtained from the ongoing ImmuneRACE study (first 160 participants) and from about 1,300 subjects provided by 6 global collaborators. Sample metadata almost always included a de-identified subject ID, COVID-19 status, age in years and sex. HLA class I and class II types, where available, came from metadata supplied by the sample provider rather than from assay-based typing.

Study-wide conclusions, independent of this receptor: The amount of clinical and demographic metadata varied by source and participant and was provided uncurated.

TCRbeta CDR3 regions were amplified from genomic DNA using the immunoSEQ Assay, a bias-controlled multiplex PCR. The original pipeline was this. Nucleated cell counts per sample were estimated from amplification of reference gene primers within the assay. Sequence reads were collapsed and filtered to measure the absolute abundance of every unique TCRbeta CDR3 rearrangement. For each sample, productive Simpson clonality was calculated as the square root of Simpson's diversity index across productive rearrangements. In TCRdb, the immuneACCESS table is reduced to in-frame sequences with V and J assigned. These tables do not hold every clone; where another copy was compared, an unresolved V gene accounts for under half, and the others remain unexplained. V, J and clone size are those of that table, while D and trimming were read from the DNA. This sample holds 68,000 or so clones; around three quarters were observed only once. The top ten clonotypes cover around 23% of the sample.

A note on this clone: Its antigen is still unknown. No base-level quality is on record; no much larger clone is a single base apart.

Sequences GTSNPN (CDR1) and SVGIG (CDR2) are obtained from the germline V gene (reference sequence). V has 2 bases trimmed and J has 3 bases trimmed; junction bases matching no gene number 0. Inclusive of the bounding cysteine and phenylalanine, the CDR3 is 13 residues long. Only the CDR3 portion is preserved as DNA: 39 bases, with reading frame beginning at the first base. Collaborating institutions collected whole blood in K2EDTA tubes following their own protocols. For TCRbeta analysis, collaborators shipped samples in one of three forms: frozen whole blood, isolated PBMCs, or DNA extracted from either of those sample types.

Recombination connected TRBV30 to TRBJ2-1; TRBD2 matches 8 bases in the middle. The receptor's source is a human donor in a cohort sampled during active COVID-19. Sequenced material: peripheral blood. The sequence in DNA is TGTGCCTGGAGTAGCGGGGGCTACAATGAGCAGTTCTTC. Its product reads: CAWSSGGYNEQFF.